A selection of T cell receptor beta chains follows, all from one sample in a study of shared clonotypes between healthy human individuals. TCRdb's table, derived via immunoSEQ multiplex PCR, lists solely in-frame clones and lacks some. This table has more than 450,000 clones, roughly 78% appearing once. Sequencing was done on a sample of PBMCs. These receptors were obtained from a woman in her thirties or forties in good health. Some clones in this sample may be carry-over from other donors' samples. CDR3s include the opening cysteine and the closing phenylalanine or tryptophan. The order of the fields is J gene, D gene, V gene, clone size, CDR3 protein, CDR3 DNA. D genes are given only for firm matches. Some rows have no size entry. The others give once, few or many, or a class for an expanded clone.

J: TRBJ2-2
D: .
V: TRBV7-3
size: .
CDR3: CASSSRRRGTGELFF
DNA: TGTGCCAGCAGCTCCCGCCGCCGTGGAACCGGGGAGCTGTTTTTT

J: TRBJ1-2
D: .
V: TRBV9
size: .
CDR3: CASSVVGGSNGYTF
DNA: TGTGCCAGCAGCGTAGTGGGGGGATCTAATGGCTACACCTTC

J: TRBJ2-7
D: TRBD1
V: TRBV5-1
size: .
CDR3: CASRPSGTGRYEQYF
DNA: TGCGCCAGCAGGCCCTCCGGGACAGGGAGGTACGAGCAGTACTTC

J: TRBJ2-7
D: .
V: TRBV18
size: .
CDR3: CASSPSPIYEQYF
DNA: TGTGCCAGCTCACCTAGCCCCATCTACGAGCAGTACTTC

J: TRBJ2-7
D: TRBD1
V: TRBV15
size: few
CDR3: CATSSYGQGSSYEQYF
DNA: TGTGCCACCAGCAGCTACGGACAGGGTAGCTCCTACGAGCAGTACTTC

J: TRBJ2-7
D: .
V: TRBV5-1
size: .
CDR3: CASSLKPRSPYEQYF
DNA: TGCGCCAGCAGTCTGAAGCCCAGGTCCCCCTACGAGCAGTACTTC

J: TRBJ2-3
D: .
V: TRBV15
size: few
CDR3: CATSRTTGPGQDTQYF
DNA: TGTGCCACCAGCAGAACAACGGGCCCAGGACAAGATACGCAGTATTTT

J: TRBJ2-1
D: .
V: TRBV7-3
size: .
CDR3: CASSLSGQFYNEQFF
DNA: TGTGCCAGCAGCTTAAGTGGGCAGTTCTACAATGAGCAGTTCTTC

J: TRBJ2-3
D: .
V: TRBV6-6
size: .
CDR3: CASSSDRNPDTQYF
DNA: TGTGCCAGCAGCTCCGACAGGAACCCAGATACGCAGTATTTT

J: TRBJ2-2
D: TRBD2
V: TRBV10-3
size: .
CDR3: CAISESFWGGTGELFF
DNA: TGTGCCATCAGTGAGTCCTTCTGGGGGGGCACCGGGGAGCTGTTTTTT

J: TRBJ2-7
D: .
V: TRBV5-1
size: .
CDR3: CASSSLQGVQQYF
DNA: TGCGCCAGCAGCTCGTTGCAGGGCGTACAGCAGTACTTC

J: TRBJ2-1
D: TRBD2
V: TRBV27
size: .
CDR3: CASSPHPGTSVNEQFF
DNA: TGTGCCAGCAGTCCGCATCCCGGGACTAGCGTCAATGAGCAGTTCTTC

J: TRBJ2-3
D: TRBD2
V: TRBV29-1
size: .
CDR3: CSGERGEGSDTQYF
DNA: TGCAGCGGGGAGCGGGGCGAGGGTTCAGATACGCAGTATTTT

J: TRBJ2-1
D: TRBD2
V: TRBV29-1
size: .
CDR3: CSVEVAGGYNEQFF
DNA: TGCAGCGTTGAAGTGGCGGGAGGCTACAATGAGCAGTTCTTC

J: TRBJ2-7
D: .
V: TRBV4-1
size: .
CDR3: CASSHDYPMGFEYF
DNA: TGCGCCAGCAGCCATGATTACCCGATGGGGTTTGAGTACTTC

J: TRBJ2-4
D: TRBD1
V: TRBV7-3
size: .
CDR3: CASSPEGAPGGEFIQYF
DNA: TGTGCCAGCAGCCCTGAAGGGGCGCCAGGGGGCGAATTCATTCAGTACTTC

J: TRBJ2-7
D: .
V: TRBV4-1
size: .
CDR3: CASSQVWGFGYEQYF
DNA: TGCGCCAGCAGCCAAGTATGGGGGTTCGGCTACGAGCAGTACTTC

J: TRBJ2-5
D: TRBD2
V: TRBV7-3
size: .
CDR3: CASSLSGSTLTGETQYF
DNA: TGTGCCAGCAGCTTAAGCGGGAGCACCCTAACAGGAGAGACCCAGTACTTC

J: TRBJ2-7
D: .
V: TRBV7-6
size: .
CDR3: CASSLYGDEQYF
DNA: TGTGCCAGCAGCTTATACGGCGACGAGCAGTACTTC